This T cell receptor (beta chain) was sequenced for a study of cytomegalovirus exposure and HLA in healthy donors. Germline V gene data show CDR1 as SGHRS and CDR2 as YFSETQ. The CDR3 loop spans 13 amino acids. V trimming: 2 bases; J trimming: 2 bases; junction bases outside the gene matches: 1. Study conclusions and caveats: The investigators catalogued some 150 TCR beta chains as cytomegalovirus-associated. Several of the most significant clusters were apparently associated with common viral pathogens in a later analysis.

Primers included in the PCR were 60 Vbeta and 13 Jbeta primers. Per the original methods: A later analysis tallied 87 million or so unique TCR beta chains, approximately 11 million of them shared. Sequencing used immunoSEQ multiplex PCR; TCRdb keeps in-frame clones, though not all of them. V, J and clone size are taken as reported in that table, and D and trimming were inferred from the DNA itself. This repertoire includes around 100,000 clones. Remarks on this clone: Its antigen is still unknown.

The rearrangement joins TRBV5-1 to TRBJ2-7; 7 positions agree with TRBD1. Sequencing was done on a sample of PBMCs. This receptor was obtained from a man in his forties in good health and CMV-seropositive. CDR3 protein: CASSLGGTYEQYF. In DNA form, the CDR3 reads TGCGCCAGCAGCTTAGGGGGCACCTACGAGCAGTACTTC.